What follows are 2 T cell receptor beta chains derived from one specimen sequenced in a study of cytomegalovirus exposure and HLA in healthy donors. PCR used 60 Vbeta primers and 13 Jbeta primers. Sequencing used immunoSEQ multiplex PCR; TCRdb keeps in-frame clones, though not all of them. The data hold more than 110,000 clones, with about four fifths observed a single time. Sequenced sample: PBMCs. These receptors came from a man aged 25-45 years in good health and CMV-seronegative.

The CDR3 region has the DNA TGTGCCTGGAGTGGCGGAGCCTATGGCTACACCTTC. Protein sequence: CAWSGGAYGYTF. The genes are TRBV30 and TRBJ1-2; the D is unclear. Trimming removed 1 base at V and 4 bases at J, with 7 bases between. Germline V gene data show CDR1 as GTSNPN and CDR2 as SVGIG (reference sequence). This CDR3 has 12 amino acids.

This clone was counted once. This sequence joins TRBV29-1 and TRBJ2-7; the D gene is possibly TRBD2 (5 bases). This CDR3 has 12 residues. Between the trimmed V and J ends, which lost 4 bases and 7 bases, there was a span of 14 bases. CDR1 and CDR2 (germline): SQVTM, ANQGSEA. The CDR3 coding sequence is TGCAGCGTTGTCCAAGGAGGAGGTGAGCAGTACTTC. Protein sequence: CSVVQGGGEQYF.